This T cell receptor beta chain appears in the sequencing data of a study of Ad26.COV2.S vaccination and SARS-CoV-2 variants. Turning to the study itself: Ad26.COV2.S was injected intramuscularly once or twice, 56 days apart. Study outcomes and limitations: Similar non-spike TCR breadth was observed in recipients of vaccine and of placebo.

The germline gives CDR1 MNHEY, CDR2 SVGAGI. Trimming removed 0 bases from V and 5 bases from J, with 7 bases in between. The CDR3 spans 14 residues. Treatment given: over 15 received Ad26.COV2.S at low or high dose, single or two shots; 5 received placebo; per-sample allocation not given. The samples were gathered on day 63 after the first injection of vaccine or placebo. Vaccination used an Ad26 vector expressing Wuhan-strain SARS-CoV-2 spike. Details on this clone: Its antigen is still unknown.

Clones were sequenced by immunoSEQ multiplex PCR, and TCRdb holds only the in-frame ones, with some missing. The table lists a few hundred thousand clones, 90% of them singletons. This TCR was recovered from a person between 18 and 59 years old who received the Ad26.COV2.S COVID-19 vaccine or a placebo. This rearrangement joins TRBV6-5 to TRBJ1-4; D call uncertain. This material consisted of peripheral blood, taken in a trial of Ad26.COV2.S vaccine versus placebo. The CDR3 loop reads CASSYSLGNEKLFF. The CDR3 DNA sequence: TGTGCCAGCAGTTACTCCTTGGGCAATGAAAAACTGTTTTTT.